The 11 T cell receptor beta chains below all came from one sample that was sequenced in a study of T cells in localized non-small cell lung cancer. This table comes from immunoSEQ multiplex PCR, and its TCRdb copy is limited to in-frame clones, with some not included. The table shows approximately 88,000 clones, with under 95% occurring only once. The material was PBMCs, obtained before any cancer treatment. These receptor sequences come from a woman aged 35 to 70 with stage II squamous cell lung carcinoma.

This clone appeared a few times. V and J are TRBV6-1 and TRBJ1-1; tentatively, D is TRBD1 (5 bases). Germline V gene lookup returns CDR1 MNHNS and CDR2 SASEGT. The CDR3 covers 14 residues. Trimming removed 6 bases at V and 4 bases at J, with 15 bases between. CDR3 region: CASSREGSVTEAFF. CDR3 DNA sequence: TGTGCCAGCAGCAGGGAGGGATCGGTCACTGAAGCTTTCTTT.

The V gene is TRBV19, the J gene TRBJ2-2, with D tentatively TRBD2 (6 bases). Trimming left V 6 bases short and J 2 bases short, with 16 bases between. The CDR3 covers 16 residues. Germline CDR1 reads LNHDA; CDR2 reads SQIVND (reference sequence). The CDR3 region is CASRSGGKANTGELFF. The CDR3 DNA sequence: TGTGCCAGTAGGAGCGGAGGGAAAGCCAACACCGGGGAGCTGTTTTTT.

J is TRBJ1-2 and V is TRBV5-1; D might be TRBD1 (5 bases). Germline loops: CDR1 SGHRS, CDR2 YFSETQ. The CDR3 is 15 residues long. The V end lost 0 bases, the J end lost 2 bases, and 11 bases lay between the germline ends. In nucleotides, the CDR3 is TGCGCCAGCAGCTTGGGAGGGGATCGAAACTATGGCTACACCTTC. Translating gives CASSLGGDRNYGYTF.

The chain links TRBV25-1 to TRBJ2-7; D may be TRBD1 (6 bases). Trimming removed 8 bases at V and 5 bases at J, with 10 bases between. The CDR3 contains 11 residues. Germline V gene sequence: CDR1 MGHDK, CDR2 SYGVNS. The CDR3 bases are TGTGCCAGCTTCAGGGGAAACGAGCAGTACTTC. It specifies CASFRGNEQYF.

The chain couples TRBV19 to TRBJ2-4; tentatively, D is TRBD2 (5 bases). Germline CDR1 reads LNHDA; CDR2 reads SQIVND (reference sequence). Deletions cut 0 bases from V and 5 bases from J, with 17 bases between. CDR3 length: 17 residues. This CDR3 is CASSIDLGTGNQNIQYF. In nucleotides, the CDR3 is TGTGCCAGTAGTATAGACCTCGGTACCGGGAATCAAAACATTCAGTACTTC.

This CDR3 reads CASSQGGRADIQYF. CDR3 coding DNA: TGCGCCAGCAGCCAGGGGGGCCGTGCGGACATTCAGTACTTC. The V and J genes are TRBV10-2 and TRBJ2-4; perhaps TRBD1 as D (7 bases). Trimming cost V 6 bases and J 8 bases, with 17 bases left between them. The CDR3 covers 14 residues. Germline V CDR1 and CDR2: WSHSY, SAAADI.

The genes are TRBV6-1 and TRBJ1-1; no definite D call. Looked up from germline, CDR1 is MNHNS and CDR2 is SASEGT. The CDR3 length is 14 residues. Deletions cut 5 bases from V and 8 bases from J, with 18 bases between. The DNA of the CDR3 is TGTGCCAGCAGTAAAGGGCCGGGGATGAGGGAAGCTTTCTTT. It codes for CASSKGPGMREAFF.

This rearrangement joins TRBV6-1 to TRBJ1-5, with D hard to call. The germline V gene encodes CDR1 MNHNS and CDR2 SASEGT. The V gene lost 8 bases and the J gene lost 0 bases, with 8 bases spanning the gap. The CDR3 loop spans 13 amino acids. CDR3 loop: CASELVSNQPQHF. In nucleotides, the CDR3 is TGTGCCAGCGAATTGGTTAGCAATCAGCCCCAGCATTTT.

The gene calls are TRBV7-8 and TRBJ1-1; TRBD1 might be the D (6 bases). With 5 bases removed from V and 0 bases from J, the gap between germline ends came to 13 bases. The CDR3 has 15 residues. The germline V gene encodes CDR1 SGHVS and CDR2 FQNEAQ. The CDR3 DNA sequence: TGTGCCAGCAGCCCCGGGACATCGATGAACACTGAAGCTTTCTTT. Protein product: CASSPGTSMNTEAFF. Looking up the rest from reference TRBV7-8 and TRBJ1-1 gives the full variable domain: GAGVSQSPRYKVAKRGQDVALRCDPISGHVSLFWYQQALGQGPEFLTYFQNEAQLDKSGLPSDRFFAERPEGSVSTLKIQRTQQEDSAVYLCASSPGTSMNTEAFFGQGTRLTVV.

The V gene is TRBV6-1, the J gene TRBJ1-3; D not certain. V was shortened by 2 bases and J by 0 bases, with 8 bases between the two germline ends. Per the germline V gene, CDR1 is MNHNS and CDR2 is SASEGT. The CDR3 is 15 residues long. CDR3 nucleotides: TGTGCCAGCAGTGAACTGGCAGTCTCTGGAAACACCATATATTTT. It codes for CASSELAVSGNTIYF.

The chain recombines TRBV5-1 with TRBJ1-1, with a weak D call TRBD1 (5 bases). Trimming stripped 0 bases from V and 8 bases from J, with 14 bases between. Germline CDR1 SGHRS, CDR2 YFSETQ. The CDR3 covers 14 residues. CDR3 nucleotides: TGCGCCAGCAGCTTGGTGCCGGGACTCCTAGAAGCTTTCTTT. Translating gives CASSLVPGLLEAFF. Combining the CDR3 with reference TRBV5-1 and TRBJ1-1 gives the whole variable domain KAGVTQTPRYLIKTRGQQVTLSCSPISGHRSVSWYQQTPGQGLQFLFEYFSETQRNKGNFPGRFSGRQFSNSRSEMNVSTLELGDSALYLCASSLVPGLLEAFFGQGTRLTVV.